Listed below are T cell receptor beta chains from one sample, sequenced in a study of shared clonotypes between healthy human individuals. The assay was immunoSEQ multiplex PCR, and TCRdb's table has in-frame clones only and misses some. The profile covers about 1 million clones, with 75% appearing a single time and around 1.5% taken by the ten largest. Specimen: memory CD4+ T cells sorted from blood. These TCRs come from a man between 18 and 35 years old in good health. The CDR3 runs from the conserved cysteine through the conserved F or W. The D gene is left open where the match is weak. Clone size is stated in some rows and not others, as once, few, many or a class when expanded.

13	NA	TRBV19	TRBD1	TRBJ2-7	TGTGCCAGTGGGGGACAGGGAACCTACGAGCAGTACTTC	CASGGQGTYEQYF
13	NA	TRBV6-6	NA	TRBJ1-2	TGTGCCATAGATGGGCAGGGAAGAAATGGCTACACCTTC	CAIDGQGRNGYTF
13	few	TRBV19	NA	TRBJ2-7	TGTGCCAGTAGTCGTCCAGGCCCCTACGAGCAGTACTTC	CASSRPGPYEQYF
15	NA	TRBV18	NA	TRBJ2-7	TGTGCCAGCTCACCACGGGTAAGCAGGACCTACGAGCAGTACTTC	CASSPRVSRTYEQYF
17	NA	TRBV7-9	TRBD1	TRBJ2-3	TGTGCCAGCAGCTTCCCAGGACAGGGTCTACTTACAGATACGCAGTATTTT	CASSFPGQGLLTDTQYF
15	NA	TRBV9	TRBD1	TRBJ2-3	TGTGCCAGCAGCGCTCGGGACAGGGTAGCAGATACGCAGTATTTT	CASSARDRVADTQYF
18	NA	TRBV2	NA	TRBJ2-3	TGTGCCAGCAGTGAATCCCTCTACTTGGGGCGGAACACAGATACGCAGTATTTT	CASSESLYLGRNTDTQYF
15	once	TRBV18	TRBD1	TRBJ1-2	TGTGCCAGCTCGCTTCCGGGACAGGGGACCTATGGCTACACCTTC	CASSLPGQGTYGYTF
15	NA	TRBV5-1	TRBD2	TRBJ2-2	TGCGCCAGCAGCGAGTCTAGCGGGAACACCGGGGAGCTGTTTTTT	CASSESSGNTGELFF
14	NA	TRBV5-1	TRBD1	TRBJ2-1	TGCGCCAGCAGCCAAACAGGGGGCGTAGATGAGCAGTTCTTC	CASSQTGGVDEQFF
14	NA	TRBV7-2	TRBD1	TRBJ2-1	TGTGCCAGCAGCCCGGGGACAGGGAACAATGAGCAGTTCTTC	CASSPGTGNNEQFF
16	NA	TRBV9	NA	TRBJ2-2	TGTGCCAGCAGCCTCAACCCTGGGACTGGAACCGGGGAGCTGTTTTTT	CASSLNPGTGTGELFF
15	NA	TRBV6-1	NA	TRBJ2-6	TGTGCCAGCAGTGCCGGACAATCTGGGGCCAACGTCCTGACTTTC	CASSAGQSGANVLTF
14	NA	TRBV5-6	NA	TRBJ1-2	TGTGCCAGCAGCTTGGGACCAGGGATCTATGGCTACACCTTC	CASSLGPGIYGYTF
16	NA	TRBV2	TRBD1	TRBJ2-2	TGTGCCAGCAGTATGGACAGGGGAGGGAACACCGGGGAGCTGTTTTTT	CASSMDRGGNTGELFF
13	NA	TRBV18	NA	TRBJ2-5	TGTGCCAGCTCACCAATAACCAGGGAGACCCAGTACTTC	CASSPITRETQYF
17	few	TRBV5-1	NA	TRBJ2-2	TGCGCCAGCAGCTCAGATAATCCAGGGGGGTACACCGGGGAGCTGTTTTTT	CASSSDNPGGYTGELFF
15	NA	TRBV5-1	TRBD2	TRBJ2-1	TGCGCCAGCATGACTAGCGGACTCTCCTACAATGAGCAGTTCTTC	CASMTSGLSYNEQFF
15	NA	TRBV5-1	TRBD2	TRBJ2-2	TGCGCCAGCAGCCTCGATAGCGGGAGGGCCGGGGAGCTGTTTTTT	CASSLDSGRAGELFF
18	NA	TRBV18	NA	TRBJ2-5	TGTGCCAGCTCACCTATTAGACAGAAAGCTCTCGCCGGGGAGACCCAGTACTTC	CASSPIRQKALAGETQYF
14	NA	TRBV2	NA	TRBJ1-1	TGTGCCAGCAGCATACAGGGACCGAACACTGAAGCTTTCTTT	CASSIQGPNTEAFF
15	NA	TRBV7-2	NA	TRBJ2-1	TGTGCCAGCAGCCCCCAGGGTGTCGGCTTCTATGAGCAGTTCTTC	CASSPQGVGFYEQFF
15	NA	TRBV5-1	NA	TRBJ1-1	TGCGCCAGCAGCCTCCGGGACACATTGAACACTGAAGCTTTCTTT	CASSLRDTLNTEAFF
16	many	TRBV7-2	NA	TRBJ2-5	TGTGCCAGCAGCCCGACGGGACCCCCGGTTGGGGAGACCCAGTACTTC	CASSPTGPPVGETQYF
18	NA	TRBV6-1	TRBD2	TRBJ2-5	TGTGCCAGCAGTGAAGGGGTCCTAGCGGGGGGTTTTCAAGAGACCCAGTACTTC	CASSEGVLAGGFQETQYF
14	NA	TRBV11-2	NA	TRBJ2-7	TGTGCCAGCAGCCAGAACCTAATATACTACGAGCAGTACTTC	CASSQNLIYYEQYF
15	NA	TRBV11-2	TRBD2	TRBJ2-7	TGTGCCAGCAGCCAGGGACTAGCGGGAGTCTACGAGCAGTACTTC	CASSQGLAGVYEQYF
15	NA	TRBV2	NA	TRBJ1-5	TGTGCCAGCAGTGAACAGCAGGTCAGCAATCAGCCCCAGCATTTT	CASSEQQVSNQPQHF
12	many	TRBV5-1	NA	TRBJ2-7	TGCGCCAGCAGCTTGCCCTCAGGCGAGCAGTACTTC	CASSLPSGEQYF
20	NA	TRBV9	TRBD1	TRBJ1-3	TGTGCCAGCAGCGTAGGGACAGGACAGAGGGGGGATTACTCTGGAAACACCATATATTTT	CASSVGTGQRGDYSGNTIYF
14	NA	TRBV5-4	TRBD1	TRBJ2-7	TGTGCCAGCAGCCCGGACAGGGGGCGTTTTGGGCAGTACTTC	CASSPDRGRFGQYF
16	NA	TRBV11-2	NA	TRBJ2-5	TGTGCCAGCAGCTTAGGGGTTACACAGGGAAGAGAGACCCAGTACTTC	CASSLGVTQGRETQYF
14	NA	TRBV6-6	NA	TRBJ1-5	TGTGCCAGCAGTTACCCGGGGGGGTGGCAGCCCCAGCATTTT	CASSYPGGWQPQHF
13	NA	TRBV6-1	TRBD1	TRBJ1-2	TGTGCCAGCTGGACAGGGGGCGGCTATGGCTACACCTTC	CASWTGGGYGYTF
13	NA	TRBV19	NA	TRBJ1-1	TGTGCCAGTAGCGACGTCAGGGGTGGTTTGGCTTTCTTT	CASSDVRGGLAFF
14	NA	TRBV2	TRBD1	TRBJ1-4	TGTGCCAGCAGTTCCGACAGGGGTCGGGGAAAACTGTTTTTT	CASSSDRGRGKLFF